Following are 5 T cell receptor beta chains from one sample sequenced in a study of a mutant IDH1 vaccine in newly diagnosed glioma (dated by TCRdb to the early 2020s). To prepare the library, the immunoSEQ multiplex PCR assay was applied. TCRdb limited this immuneACCESS table to in-frame rearrangements with V and J called. A share of clones is missing; checked studies link under half to unresolved V genes, and the rest is unexplained. This sample lists about 82,000 clones; approximately 85% were detected once. The biggest ten clones account for roughly 2% of the sample. Reading the label with the study, this specimen's time point is: week 23, last vaccination. Each vaccine dose, consisting of 300 ug of a 20-mer mutant IDH1 peptide in Montanide, was administered subcutaneously with topical imiquimod. For these TCRs, the target antigens are not known. Sequences were derived from PBMCs, sampled from a glioma patient whose treatment included an IDH1 peptide vaccine. These receptors were collected from a man younger than 40 with glioma. Some clones in this sample may be carry-over from other donors' samples.

The J gene is TRBJ2-3, the V gene TRBV7-3; TRBD2 aligns across 16 bases. This CDR3 has 16 residues. The germline V gene encodes CDR1 SGHTA and CDR2 FQGTGA. V lost 5 bases and J lost 5; bases outside the gene matches: 4. In DNA, the CDR3 is TGTGCCAGCAGCCCCGGGACTAGCGGGAGGGGAGATACGCAGTATTTT. Residues: CASSPGTSGRGDTQYF.

The gene calls are TRBV9 and TRBJ2-5; the match to TRBD2 covers 9 bases. After removal of 0 bases from V and 4 bases from J, the junction contained 10 bases not matched to a gene. Per germline, CDR1 SGDLS and CDR2 YYNGEE. CDR3 length: 17 amino acids. The chain's CDR3 is CASSVGVSGSFGETQYF. CDR3 coding DNA: TGTGCCAGCAGCGTAGGGGTTAGCGGGAGCTTTGGAGAGACCCAGTACTTC.

The chain couples TRBV19 to TRBJ2-7; 10 bases align to TRBD1. Germline CDR1 is LNHDA and CDR2 is SQIVND (reference sequence). The CDR3 extends over 12 amino acids. The J segment lost 7 bases and the V segment lost 10 bases, leaving 7 bases of the junction unmatched. For the CDR3, the DNA is TGTGCCACTTCCGGGACAGGGGTAGAGCAGTACTTC. This encodes CATSGTGVEQYF. The full variable domain, its missing parts supplied by reference TRBV19 and TRBJ2-7, is DGGITQSPKYLFRKEGQNVTLSCEQNLNHDAMYWYRQDPGQGLRLIYYSQIVNDFQKGDIAEGYSVSREKKESFPLTVTSAQKNPTAFYLCATSGTGVEQYFGPGTRLTVT.

This chain uses TRBV5-5 with TRBJ1-2, with D tentatively TRBD1 (6 bases). V lost 1 base and J 8 bases, leaving 15 bases between the germline ends. This CDR3 has 14 residues. From germline, CDR1 is SGHKS and CDR2 YYEKEE (reference sequence). The CDR3 region is CASSLSPGAAGYTF. CDR3 DNA: TGTGCCAGCAGCTTGTCCCCAGGGGCAGCGGGCTACACCTTC.

This chain links TRBV6-1 with TRBJ1-1; 7 bases are a match to TRBD1. The J segment lost 0 bases and the V segment lost 6 bases, leaving 7 bases of the junction unmatched. Germline V gene data show CDR1 as MNHNS and CDR2 as SASEGT. CDR3 size: 15 residues. In DNA form, the CDR3 reads TGTGCCAGCAGCGGAAACAGGGGCATGAACACTGAAGCTTTCTTT. Translated: CASSGNRGMNTEAFF.